This TCR beta chain was sequenced for a study of control samples from healthy donors and cancer patients. The CDR3 extends over 15 amino acids. Germline lookup yields CDR1 LNHDA and CDR2 SQIVND (reference sequence). J lost 0 bases, V lost 6 bases, and 4 bases had no gene match. Repertoires were generated with immunoSEQ multiplex PCR, while TCRdb's copy carries only in-frame clones and drops some. The sample records about 190,000 clones, over 80% being singletons. This TCR came from a man aged 25 to 40 in good health. The sequenced sample was blood. The gene calls are TRBV19 and TRBJ1-2, with 10 positions matching TRBD1. Here the CDR3 reads CASRRGQGPNYGYTF. In nucleotides, the CDR3 is TGTGCCAGTAGGAGGGGACAGGGGCCTAACTATGGCTACACCTTC.